The entry that follows covers one T cell receptor beta chain sequence. Its antigen is unknown. Clones were read by immunoSEQ multiplex PCR, and TCRdb kept only the in-frame ones, dropping some. This repertoire shows tens of thousands of clones, 90% to 95% found once; its top ten account for over 1.5%. This specimen belongs to a study of brain T cells in children with intractable seizures. Study findings and constraints: HCMV serostatus was not known, and viral specificity came from CDR3 similarity only. Absence of clones before surgery may stem from lower sequencing depth.

The CDR3 is made up of 17 amino acids. Trimming left V 5 bases short and J 5 bases short, with 21 bases between. The germline V gene has CDR1 SGHAT and CDR2 FQNNGV. The sequenced cases were selected for having the highest brain T cell transcript signatures. Before surgery, patients took at least one anti-epileptic drug. This sequence was found in a boy younger than two with tuberous sclerosis and intractable seizures. This sample comprised peripheral blood, obtained at surgery. The chain uses TRBV11-2 and TRBJ1-4, with D possibly being TRBD1 (5 bases). The CDR3 here is CASSPVGDDSLNEKLFF. The CDR3 DNA is TGTGCCAGCAGCCCGGTTGGGGACGACAGCTTAAATGAAAAACTGTTTTTT.